The TCR beta chain under discussion was sequenced for a study of metastatic and nonmetastatic thyroid tumors. No patient received treatment before thyroid surgery. This clone was observed many times. TCRdb reprocessed the PCR reads via MiXCR. The table records just under 60,000 clones, roughly 16% of them present only once. The germline CDR1 and CDR2 sequences are MNHNS and SASEGT. The CDR3 is made up of 15 amino acids. With V trimmed by 3 bases and J by 0 bases, 4 bases remained unmatched. The TCR originated in a male donor with papillary thyroid cancer or a benign thyroid nodule (not recorded which). Some clones in this sample may be carry-over from other donors' samples. This chain connects TRBV6-1 to TRBJ2-7; 8 bases fit TRBD1. Material: blood. CDR3 in DNA: TGTGCCAGCAGTGAGAGACAGGGGAGCTCCTACGAGCAGTACTTC. Its protein is CASSERQGSSYEQYF.